These T cell receptor beta chains were read from a single sample in a study of shared T cell receptors in the human thymus. Sequenced by immunoSEQ multiplex PCR; TCRdb stores in-frame clones only, minus some. The sample consists of about 380,000 clones, 95% of them appearing once. Sequencing used thymocytes. The receptors shown here come from a human donor. Each CDR3 is given with its conserved first and last residue. D genes are given only for firm matches. The listing skips clone size in some rows; elsewhere it reads once, few, many or a size class.

CDR3	DNA	V	J	size	D
CASRQGPYEQYF	TGTGCCAGCCGACAGGGGCCCTACGAGCAGTACTTC	TRBV28	TRBJ2-7	.	TRBD1
CASSPRQDLGTEAFF	TGTGCCAGCAGCCCTCGACAGGATCTGGGCACTGAAGCTTTCTTT	TRBV5-6	TRBJ1-1	.	.
CASSLGRAGGEGAFF	TGTGCCAGCAGCTTAGGCAGGGCGGGGGGCGAGGGAGCTTTCTTT	TRBV13	TRBJ1-1	.	.
CASSEASLAGVETQYF	TGTGCCAGCAGTGAAGCGTCCCTAGCGGGAGTGGAGACCCAGTACTTC	TRBV2	TRBJ2-5	.	TRBD2
CASSLSLLGNSNQPQHF	TGTGCCAGCAGTTTATCCCTGCTGGGCAATAGCAATCAGCCCCAGCATTTT	TRBV27	TRBJ1-5	.	.
CASGLVAPLNSKYEQYF	TGTGCTAGTGGTTTGGTAGCACCACTAAACTCAAAATACGAGCAGTACTTC	TRBV12-5	TRBJ2-7	.	.
CASSRLAGVLNEQFF	TGTGCCAGCAGCCGGCTAGCGGGAGTTCTAAATGAGCAGTTCTTC	TRBV7-3	TRBJ2-1	.	TRBD2
CASTTDIRQGAGELFF	TGTGCCAGCACGACAGACATACGACAGGGCGCCGGGGAGCTGTTTTTT	TRBV7-9	TRBJ2-2	once	TRBD1
CASSSLAGGGADTQYF	TGTGCCAGCAGTTCTTTAGCGGGAGGGGGTGCAGATACGCAGTATTTT	TRBV27	TRBJ2-3	.	TRBD2
CASSEQRGSGELFF	TGTGCCAGCAGCGAGCAGAGGGGATCCGGGGAGCTGTTTTTT	TRBV9	TRBJ2-2	.	.